This TCR beta chain was profiled in a study of technical replicates of blood from a handful of donors. Sequencing was performed with immunoSEQ multiplex PCR; in TCRdb, only in-frame clones are kept and a portion is missing. Of some 12,000 clones listed, under 85% are singletons. Sample: PBMCs. This TCR was sampled from a human donor in good health.

CDR3 sequence reads: CASSPRQANEQFF. In DNA, the CDR3 is TGTGCCAGCAGCCCCCGACAGGCTAATGAGCAGTTCTTC. The chain links TRBV7-7 to TRBJ2-1, with D perhaps matching TRBD1 (6 bases). V was clipped by 5 bases and J by 7 bases, with 12 bases between them. Germline V gene sequence: CDR1 SSHAT, CDR2 FNYEAQ (reference sequence). The CDR3 totals 13 residues.